One sample yielded the 31 T cell receptor beta chains listed below, sequenced in a study of blood T cell repertoires in COVID-19. Repertoires were generated with immunoSEQ multiplex PCR, while TCRdb's copy carries only in-frame clones and drops some. The table has 140,000 to 150,000 clones, 86% seen once; the top ten hold roughly 4%. What was sequenced was PBMCs or T cells enriched from blood (not recorded which). The source of these receptors is a man aged 50 to 60 who had recovered from COVID-19.

The CDR3: CASSSGQGSSYNSPLHF. The DNA for the CDR3 is TGTGCCAGCAGCTCAGGACAGGGAAGCTCCTATAATTCACCCCTCCACTTT. The chain recombines TRBV7-9 with TRBJ1-6, with TRBD1 matching over 8 bases. V was pared by 4 bases and J by 0 bases, with 5 bases of the junction left unmatched. Germline lookup yields CDR1 SEHNR and CDR2 FQNEAQ (reference sequence). The CDR3 length is 17 residues. Together with reference TRBV7-9 and TRBJ1-6, the CDR3 gives the full variable domain: DTGVSQNPRHKITKRGQNVTFRCDPISEHNRLYWYRQTLGQGPEFLTYFQNEAQLEKSRLLSDRFSAERPKGSFSTLEIQRTEQGDSAMYLCASSSGQGSSYNSPLHFGNGTRLTVT.

This rearrangement joins TRBV9 to TRBJ1-6; 8 bases are shared with TRBD1. The CDR3 runs 14 residues. Trimming removed 2 bases from V and 8 bases from J; junction bases left unmatched: 3. The germline V gene has CDR1 SGDLS and CDR2 YYNGEE. The CDR3 nucleotides are TGTGCCAGCAGCGTGATGGACAGGGATTCACCCCTCCACTTT. The encoded protein is CASSVMDRDSPLHF.

The chain has TRBV12-5 and TRBJ1-2, with no clear D. Germline CDR1 reads LGHNT; CDR2 reads FRNRAP. The CDR3 is made up of 12 amino acids. V lost 4 bases and J 8 bases, leaving 11 bases between the germline ends. The CDR3 sequence: CASGSGWEGYTF. The DNA of the CDR3 is TGTGCTAGTGGTTCGGGCTGGGAGGGCTACACCTTC.

V and J are TRBV11-2 and TRBJ1-3, with a tentative D call TRBD1 (5 bases). The germline V gene encodes CDR1 SGHAT and CDR2 FQNNGV. This CDR3 spans 16 amino acids. Trimming took off 1 base at V and 0 bases at J, with 10 bases between the two ends. The CDR3 reads CASSLAGLPSGNTIYF. Here the CDR3 DNA reads TGTGCCAGCAGCTTAGCGGGACTCCCCTCTGGAAACACCATATATTTT.

V usage is TRBV9 and J usage is TRBJ1-2; possible D gene TRBD1, 5 bases. V lost 4 bases, J lost 7 bases, and 14 bases lay in between. The CDR3 length is 13 residues. Germline values: CDR1 SGDLS, CDR2 YYNGEE. CDR3 residues: CASSSRTLTGYTF. The CDR3 nucleotides read TGTGCCAGCAGCTCCCGGACACTCACTGGCTACACCTTC.

The rearrangement uses TRBV6-5 and TRBJ1-1; D gene unclear. Germline values: CDR1 MNHEY, CDR2 SVGAGI. The length of the CDR3 is 14 residues. Trimming took 8 bases from V and 2 from J, leaving 15 bases between them. This chain's CDR3 is CASAFSPTNTEAFF. DNA of the CDR3: TGTGCCAGCGCATTTAGCCCTACCAACACTGAAGCTTTCTTT.

This chain joins TRBV29-1 and TRBJ1-3; 9 nucleotides line up with TRBD1. V dropped 3 bases and J dropped 2; count of bases not matched to a gene: 2. Germline values: CDR1 SQVTM, CDR2 ANQGSEA. The CDR3 extends over 14 amino acids. CDR3 bases: TGCAGCGTTGAGGGACAGGGCCCTGGAAACACCATATATTTT. It translates to CSVEGQGPGNTIYF.

This clone occurred once. The CDR3 sequence is CASSRGQLINQPQHF. CDR3 in DNA: TGTGCCAGCAGCCGGGGACAGTTGATCAATCAGCCCCAGCATTTT. The rearrangement joins TRBV28 to TRBJ1-5; the match to TRBD1 covers 7 bases. Germline values: CDR1 MDHEN, CDR2 SYDVKM. The V gene end was trimmed by 6 bases and the J gene end by 3 bases; junction bases not matched to a gene: 8. The CDR3 is 15 amino acids.

The chain links TRBV12-3 or TRBV12-4 to TRBJ1-2; D call uncertain. The CDR3 has 13 amino acids. Between the trimmed V and J ends, which lost 6 bases and 8 bases, there was a span of 16 bases. Written as DNA, the CDR3 is TGTGCCAGCAGCCTTAGACACATCGGAGGCTACACCTTC. This gives the protein CASSLRHIGGYTF.

The chain has TRBV30 and TRBJ1-2; the match to TRBD1 covers 11 bases. Germline CDR1 is GTSNPN and CDR2 is SVGIG (reference sequence). V was clipped by 3 bases and J by 8 bases; unmatched bases: 14. This CDR3 is built from 16 residues. Here the CDR3 reads CAWSSRGTGGGRGYTF. The DNA for the CDR3 is TGTGCCTGGAGCTCGAGAGGGACAGGGGGTGGTAGAGGCTACACCTTC. Full variable domain (rest looked up from reference TRBV30 and TRBJ1-2): SQTIHQWPATLVQPVGSPLSLECTVEGTSNPNLYWYRQAAGRGLQLLFYSVGIGQISSEVPQNLSASRPQDRQFILSSKKLLLSDSGFYLCAWSSRGTGGGRGYTFGSGTRLTVV.

The genes are TRBV6-5 and TRBJ1-1; possibly TRBD1 for D (5 bases). Deletions cut 6 bases from V and 0 bases from J, with 8 bases between. Germline CDR1 MNHEY, CDR2 SVGAGI. This CDR3 comprises 13 residues. In DNA form, the CDR3 reads TGTGCCAGCAGGCGACAGCTGAACACTGAAGCTTTCTTT. It translates to CASRRQLNTEAFF.

The chain is built from TRBV7-3 and TRBJ1-1; D gene ambiguous. This CDR3 contains 17 residues. V was clipped by 1 base and J by 1 base, with 16 bases between them. Germline V CDR1 and CDR2: SGHTA, FQGTGA. This CDR3 is CASSLKFRGSENTEAFF. CDR3 sequence (DNA): TGTGCCAGCAGCTTAAAATTTCGCGGTTCCGAGAACACTGAAGCTTTCTTT.

The chain couples TRBV6-5 to TRBJ1-5, with D possibly being TRBD1 (6 bases). CDR1 and CDR2 from the germline V gene are MNHEY and SVGAGI. V was pared by 9 bases and J by 0 bases, with 12 bases between. The CDR3 consists of 14 residues. This CDR3 reads CASGGGLSNQPQHF. The CDR3 DNA is TGTGCCAGTGGGGGGGGGCTTAGCAATCAGCCCCAGCATTTT.

The rearrangement links TRBV4-1 to TRBJ2-1; 13 bases are shared with TRBD2. The trim removed 4 bases at V and 7 bases at J, leaving 7 bases unmatched. CDR1 and CDR2 from the germline V gene are MGHRA and YSYEKL. The CDR3 covers 16 residues. CDR3 region: CASSRELAGGRNEQFF. CDR3 DNA sequence: TGCGCCAGCAGCCGGGAACTAGCGGGGGGGCGGAATGAGCAGTTCTTC.

The chain combines TRBV28 with TRBJ1-6; TRBD1 matches 8 bases. Germline-derived CDR1 and CDR2 are MDHEN and SYDVKM. With V trimmed by 7 bases and J by 9 bases, 8 bases remained unmatched. The CDR3 runs to 14 residues. CDR3 protein: CASISGTGPSPLHF. The CDR3 region has the DNA TGTGCCAGCATCTCCGGGACAGGTCCTTCACCCCTCCACTTT.

This sequence joins TRBV9 and TRBJ1-5; a weak D match, TRBD1 (6 bases). The V end lost 1 base, the J end lost 7 bases, and 12 bases lay between the germline ends. This CDR3 has 14 residues. CDR1 is SGDLS, CDR2 YYNGEE, per germline. In DNA form, the CDR3 reads TGTGCCAGCAGCGTATCAGGGGTAGGACAGCCCCAGCATTTT. Its protein is CASSVSGVGQPQHF.

The CDR3 loop is CASSRDRGPENTIYF. The CDR3 bases are TGTGCCAGCAGCCGCGACAGGGGGCCGGAAAACACCATATATTTT. The chain carries TRBV7-2 and TRBJ1-3; the match to TRBD1 covers 10 bases. The CDR3 runs 15 residues. The V segment lost 5 bases and the J segment 6 bases; nucleotides outside the gene matches: 7. The germline gives CDR1 SGHTA, CDR2 FQGNSA.

The gene calls are TRBV7-2 and TRBJ1-1; D not certain. V shed 1 base and J shed 3 bases, with 9 bases lying between them. This CDR3 spans 14 amino acids. The germline V gene has CDR1 SGHTA and CDR2 FQGNSA. CDR3 DNA sequence: TGTGCCAGCAGCTTAGTAATCCCCCACACTGAAGCTTTCTTT. Its protein is CASSLVIPHTEAFF.

The chain employs TRBV7-9 and TRBJ1-1, with no clear D. The CDR3 length is 11 residues. V was cut by 11 bases and J by 6 bases, with 13 bases left in between. CDR1 and CDR2 from the germline V gene are SEHNR and FQNEAQ (reference sequence). The CDR3 DNA sequence: TGTGCCCTCGTATCCCCGGCTGAAGCTTTCTTT. It yields the protein CALVSPAEAFF.

J is TRBJ1-1 and V is TRBV9; D is undetermined. V was cut by 0 bases and J by 3 bases, with 12 bases left in between. The length of the CDR3 is 15 residues. In germline, CDR1 is SGDLS, CDR2 YYNGEE. This CDR3 reads CASSVVGTRDTEAFF. The CDR3 nucleotides are TGTGCCAGCAGCGTAGTTGGCACGCGGGACACTGAAGCTTTCTTT.

The chain couples TRBV24-1 to TRBJ1-4; the D gene is possibly TRBD1 (6 bases). The V gene's germline CDR1 is KGHDR and CDR2 SFDVKD. The V gene lost 3 bases and the J gene lost 0 bases, with 13 bases spanning the gap. CDR3 size: 17 residues. The CDR3 DNA sequence: TGTGCCACCAGTGATGGTCAGGGGTTTGCAACTAATGAAAAACTGTTTTTT. Translation gives CATSDGQGFATNEKLFF.

This chain uses TRBV28 with TRBJ2-7, with 7 nucleotides matching TRBD1. The trim removed 6 bases at V and 2 bases at J, leaving 13 bases unmatched. This CDR3 is built from 16 residues. Germline CDR1 MDHEN, CDR2 SYDVKM. The CDR3 here is CASSSPTGVYTYEQYV. The DNA of the CDR3 is TGTGCCAGCAGCTCGCCCACAGGGGTCTACACCTACGAGCAGTACGTC.

This rearrangement joins TRBV19 to TRBJ2-3, with TRBD2 matching over 7 bases. V was pared by 3 bases and J by 8 bases, with 8 bases of the junction left unmatched. This CDR3 spans 14 amino acids. The germline CDR1 and CDR2 sequences are LNHDA and SQIVND (reference sequence). The CDR3 protein is CASSISGAGGTQYF. CDR3 coding DNA: TGTGCCAGTAGTATCAGCGGGGCGGGTGGTACGCAGTATTTT.

The chain uses TRBV28 and TRBJ2-3; weak D call: TRBD1 (5 bases). The CDR3 sequence is 14 residues long. Germline CDR1 and CDR2: MDHEN and SYDVKM. V dropped 10 bases and J dropped 0 bases, with 14 bases sitting between them. DNA of the CDR3: TGTGCCACTTCGAAGACAGCGAGCACAGATACGCAGTATTTT. It encodes CATSKTASTDTQYF.

A single count supports this clone. The J gene is TRBJ1-1, the V gene TRBV2; tentative D call: TRBD1 (6 bases). Between the trimmed V and J ends, which lost 0 bases and 5 bases, there was a span of 7 bases. From germline, CDR1 is SNHLY and CDR2 FYNNEI. The CDR3 totals 13 residues. CDR3: CASSEATGTEAFF. The CDR3 region has the DNA TGTGCCAGCAGTGAAGCCACAGGGACTGAAGCTTTCTTT.

V gene TRBV28 combines with J gene TRBJ1-3; TRBD1 matches 8 bases. The germline V gene encodes CDR1 MDHEN and CDR2 SYDVKM. The CDR3 covers 15 residues. V dropped 6 bases and J dropped 4; count of bases not matched to a gene: 8. Written as DNA, the CDR3 is TGTGCCAGCAGCCCCACAGGGGGAGCAGGAAACACCATATATTTT. This codes for CASSPTGGAGNTIYF.

The rearrangement joins TRBV5-4 to TRBJ1-6, with TRBD1 matching over 8 bases. V dropped 1 base and J dropped 7; count of bases not matched to a gene: 4. The V gene's germline CDR1 is SGHNT and CDR2 YYREEE (reference sequence). CDR3 length: 15 amino acids. In DNA, the CDR3 is TGTGCCAGCAGCTTGCCAGGGGGCTACAATTCACCCCTCCACTTT. Encoded protein: CASSLPGGYNSPLHF.

The rearrangement joins TRBV19 to TRBJ2-1; TRBD1 matches 7 bases. Germline loops: CDR1 LNHDA, CDR2 SQIVND (reference sequence). Trimming cost V 4 bases and J 4 bases; bases outside gene matches: 4. This CDR3 comprises 14 residues. CDR3 DNA sequence: TGTGCCAGTAGTAAAGGGGGCGGATACAATGAGCAGTTCTTC. Protein: CASSKGGGYNEQFF.

The chain links TRBV5-6 to TRBJ1-1; no clear D. Germline CDR1 reads SGHDT; CDR2 reads YYEEEE. The CDR3 contains 14 residues. V lost 3 bases, J lost 0 bases, and 9 bases lay in between. The CDR3: CASSSVTMNTEAFF. CDR3 coding DNA: TGTGCCAGCAGCTCTGTCACTATGAACACTGAAGCTTTCTTT.

The chain uses TRBV18 and TRBJ2-1; 11 nucleotides line up with TRBD2. With V trimmed by 6 bases and J by 8 bases, 12 bases remained unmatched. Germline-derived CDR1 and CDR2 are KGHSH and LQKENI. The CDR3 runs 16 residues. Here the CDR3 DNA reads TGTGCCAGCTCCGCGACTAGCGGGACGATTCGATATGAGCAGTTCTTC. Protein sequence: CASSATSGTIRYEQFF.

The chain combines TRBV5-1 with TRBJ2-2, with 7 bases that match TRBD1. Germline V gene data show CDR1 as SGHRS and CDR2 as YFSETQ. Losses at the gene ends were 4 bases for V and 0 bases for J; bases not matched to a gene: 6. This CDR3 is 16 amino acids long. The chain's CDR3 is CASSRTGQTNTGELFF. The CDR3 DNA is TGCGCCAGCAGCAGAACGGGACAGACGAACACCGGGGAGCTGTTTTTT.